These 18 T cell receptor beta chains came from one sample sequenced in a study of blood T cell repertoires in COVID-19. Only in-frame clones appear in the TCRdb table, and some are missing; sequencing was by immunoSEQ multiplex PCR. The sample shows around 230,000 clones, about 91% of them seen only once. Source material: PBMCs or T cells enriched from blood (not recorded which). These receptors all come from a woman in her thirties or forties with acute COVID-19.

V and J are TRBV5-6 and TRBJ1-4, with 7 bases lining up with TRBD1. This CDR3 has 13 residues. The V gene end was trimmed by 2 bases and the J gene end by 8 bases; junction bases not matched to a gene: 3. CDR1 is SGHDT and CDR2 is YYEEEE in the germline V gene. DNA for the CDR3: TGTGCCAGCAGCTTAGGGGGCGACGAAAAACTGTTTTTT. It translates to CASSLGGDEKLFF.

The chain has TRBV2 and TRBJ1-2; 11 bases match TRBD1. CDR3 length equals 13 residues. Germline-derived CDR1 and CDR2 are SNHLY and FYNNEI. Unmatched junction bases numbered 8, after V lost 10 bases and J lost 7 bases. The chain's CDR3 is CANRDRGISGYTF. CDR3 DNA sequence: TGTGCCAACCGGGACAGGGGGATCTCTGGCTACACCTTC.

DNA of the CDR3: TGTGCCTGGAGTGTAATGGGACTAGCCTACAATGAGCAGTTCTTC. Translating gives CAWSVMGLAYNEQFF. The chain uses TRBV30 and TRBJ2-1, with 8 bases that match TRBD2. The CDR3 contains 15 residues. Unmatched junction bases numbered 3, after V lost 0 bases and J lost 2 bases. Germline CDR1 GTSNPN, CDR2 SVGIG (reference sequence).

For the CDR3, the DNA is TGTGCCAGCAGCCGGGCAGGGGTAAATGAAAAACTGTTTTTT. The encoded protein is CASSRAGVNEKLFF. This chain joins TRBV5-6 and TRBJ1-4; D possibly corresponds to TRBD1 (6 bases). Trimming cost V 4 bases and J 5 bases, with 12 bases left between them. Germline lookup yields CDR1 SGHDT and CDR2 YYEEEE. The CDR3 contains 14 residues. Combining the CDR3 with reference TRBV5-6 and TRBJ1-4 gives the whole variable domain DAGVTQSPTHLIKTRGQQVTLRCSPKSGHDTVSWYQQALGQGPQFIFQYYEEEERQRGNFPDRFSGHQFPNYSSELNVNALLLGDSALYLCASSRAGVNEKLFFGSGTQLSVL.

This clone was detected a few times. The chain links TRBV7-2 to TRBJ2-1, with 9 bases lining up with TRBD2. This CDR3 has 12 amino acids. Germline-derived CDR1 and CDR2 are SGHTA and FQGNSA. The V and J ends lost 5 bases and 10 bases, in that order; junction bases with no gene match: 3. CDR3 residues: CASSSGLAEQFF. For the CDR3, the DNA is TGTGCCAGCAGCAGTGGACTAGCGGAGCAGTTCTTC.

The CDR3: CASGRIEGDQYF. DNA of the CDR3: TGTGCCAGCGGTCGGATAGAGGGAGACCAGTACTTC. The gene calls are TRBV3-1 (or the pseudogene TRBV3-2) and TRBJ2-5, with D tentatively TRBD2 (5 bases). With 8 bases removed from V and 10 bases from J, the gap between germline ends came to 17 bases. Germline-derived CDR1 and CDR2 are LGHDT and YNNKEL (reference sequence). This CDR3 is 12 amino acids long.

The chain joins TRBV6-5 to TRBJ2-6; possibly TRBD1 for D (6 bases). From germline, CDR1 is MNHEY and CDR2 SVGAGI. The CDR3 is 15 residues long. With 7 bases removed from V and 0 bases from J, the gap between germline ends came to 10 bases. The CDR3 sequence is CASIRGDSGANVLTF. The CDR3 DNA reads TGTGCCAGCATCAGGGGTGACTCTGGGGCCAACGTCCTGACTTTC.

This clone was detected only a few times. The V call is TRBV10-2, the J call TRBJ2-7; TRBD1 matches at 9 bases. Germline loops: CDR1 WSHSY, CDR2 SAAADI. The CDR3 is made up of 14 amino acids. The trim removed 7 bases at V and 3 bases at J, leaving 7 bases unmatched. The CDR3 DNA follows: TGCGCCAGCATCCCGGGACAGGGAGGCTACGAGCAGTACTTC. Its translation is CASIPGQGGYEQYF.

This clone was detected a few times. The rearrangement links TRBV6-2 or TRBV6-3 to TRBJ1-4; D call uncertain. Trimming took off 0 bases at V and 5 bases at J, with 4 bases between the two ends. The CDR3 is 13 residues long. Germline V CDR1 and CDR2: MNHEY, SVGEGT. The CDR3 here is CASSYSENEKLFF. The CDR3 bases are TGTGCCAGCAGTTACTCGGAGAATGAAAAACTGTTTTTT.

V is TRBV6-5 and J is TRBJ1-6, with a tentative D call TRBD1 (6 bases). Trimming took off 5 bases at V and 10 bases at J, with 15 bases between the two ends. This CDR3 contains 14 residues. CDR1 is MNHEY and CDR2 is SVGAGI in the germline V gene. The CDR3 DNA reads TGTGCCAGCAGTCCATTACAGGGTTTCTCACCCCTCCACTTT. Translating gives CASSPLQGFSPLHF.

The chain employs TRBV5-1 and TRBJ1-1; no definite D call. V dropped 3 bases and J dropped 1 base, with 16 bases sitting between them. The CDR3 runs 16 residues. In germline, CDR1 is SGHRS, CDR2 YFSETQ. The CDR3 coding sequence is TGCGCCAGCAGCTCAGGACCGACTAAACAGAACACTGAAGCTTTCTTT. This translates into CASSSGPTKQNTEAFF. Looking up the rest from reference TRBV5-1 and TRBJ1-1 gives the full variable domain: KAGVTQTPRYLIKTRGQQVTLSCSPISGHRSVSWYQQTPGQGLQFLFEYFSETQRNKGNFPGRFSGRQFSNSRSEMNVSTLELGDSALYLCASSSGPTKQNTEAFFGQGTRLTVV.

The gene calls are TRBV19 and TRBJ2-1, with 7 bases matching TRBD2. This CDR3 has 14 residues. The ends lost 3 bases at V and 3 bases at J; junction bases unmatched: 2. CDR1 LNHDA and CDR2 SQIVND come from the germline V gene (reference sequence). This CDR3 is CASSMGGSYNEQFF. Written as DNA, the CDR3 is TGTGCCAGTAGTATGGGCGGGAGCTACAATGAGCAGTTCTTC. Supplemented by reference TRBV19 and TRBJ2-1, the full variable domain reads DGGITQSPKYLFRKEGQNVTLSCEQNLNHDAMYWYRQDPGQGLRLIYYSQIVNDFQKGDIAEGYSVSREKKESFPLTVTSAQKNPTAFYLCASSMGGSYNEQFFGPGTRLTVL.

The chain recombines TRBV2 with TRBJ2-2; 10 bases fit TRBD2. Germline lookup yields CDR1 SNHLY and CDR2 FYNNEI. The CDR3 extends over 14 amino acids. Trimming at V came to 6 bases and at J to 6 bases, leaving 4 bases not matched to a gene. CDR3 region: CASRLAGSSGELFF. Written as DNA, the CDR3 is TGTGCCAGCAGACTAGCGGGGTCCTCCGGGGAGCTGTTTTTT.

V usage is TRBV6-6 and J usage is TRBJ2-6, with 10 bases lining up with TRBD1. The trim removed 5 bases at V and 2 bases at J, leaving 6 bases unmatched. The germline V gene encodes CDR1 MNHNY and CDR2 SVGAGI (reference sequence). The CDR3 sequence is 17 residues long. The CDR3 nucleotides are TGTGCCAGCAGTCGTCGACAGGGGGCGCCTGGGGCCAACGTCCTGACTTTC. Translated: CASSRRQGAPGANVLTF.

This chain uses TRBV24-1 with TRBJ2-5; D remains unclear. V shed 4 bases and J shed 5 bases, with 13 bases lying between them. Germline CDR1 KGHDR, CDR2 SFDVKD. The CDR3 sequence is 14 residues long. CDR3 loop: CATSDPLGGETQYF. CDR3 nucleotide sequence: TGTGCCACCAGTGACCCGCTAGGTGGGGAGACCCAGTACTTC.

The chain has TRBV19 and TRBJ1-3; D possibly corresponds to TRBD1 (5 bases). CDR1 LNHDA and CDR2 SQIVND come from the germline V gene (reference sequence). The CDR3 consists of 16 residues. V was cut by 2 bases and J by 0 bases, with 11 bases left in between. CDR3 sequence reads: CASSIKRGDSGNTIYF. CDR3 DNA sequence: TGTGCCAGTAGTATAAAACGGGGGGACTCTGGAAACACCATATATTTT.

The chain carries TRBV28 and TRBJ2-1, with TRBD1 matching 9 bases. CDR1 is MDHEN and CDR2 is SYDVKM in the germline V gene. CDR3 length equals 15 residues. V shed 5 bases, J shed 7 bases, and the junction held 9 bases outside the gene matches. The CDR3, as DNA: TGTGCCAGCAGTCTACCGGGACAGGGCTGGAATGAGCAGTTCTTC. It specifies CASSLPGQGWNEQFF.

The CDR3 nucleotides are TGCAGTGCCCATGGACAGGTTGAAGCTTTCTTT. Protein: CSAHGQVEAFF. The chain couples TRBV20-1 to TRBJ1-1, with TRBD1 matching 7 bases. There are 11 residues in the CDR3. The trim removed 6 bases at V and 7 bases at J, leaving 5 bases unmatched. Germline CDR1 is DFQATT and CDR2 is SNEGSKA (reference sequence).